The 17 T cell receptor beta chains reported below all come from one sample, sequenced in a study of shared clonotypes between healthy human individuals. Clones were sequenced by immunoSEQ multiplex PCR, and TCRdb holds only the in-frame ones, with some missing. The sample holds fewer than 130,000 clones, roughly 66% seen once. Sequenced: memory CD8+ T cells sorted from blood. As to subset: CD45RO+ cells pooled with CCR7-negative TemRA cells. The source is a woman under 40 in good health.

A few counts support this clone. This rearrangement joins TRBV6-5 to TRBJ2-7; weak D call: TRBD1 (6 bases). V lost 6 bases, J lost 3 bases, and 18 bases lay in between. This CDR3 is 15 amino acids long. CDR1 is MNHEY, CDR2 SVGAGI, per germline. CDR3 sequence: CASRTTKGDRYEQYF. The CDR3 coding sequence is TGTGCCAGCAGAACCACGAAGGGGGACCGCTACGAGCAGTACTTC.

The chain carries TRBV2 and TRBJ1-4; the D is unclear. This CDR3 contains 17 residues. Trimming took off 0 bases at V and 0 bases at J, with 11 bases between the two ends. Germline assignment: CDR1 SNHLY and CDR2 FYNNEI. CDR3 amino acids: CASSEAQYSATNEKLFF. CDR3 sequence (DNA): TGTGCCAGCAGTGAAGCGCAGTACAGTGCAACTAATGAAAAACTGTTTTTT.

The chain uses TRBV27 and TRBJ2-3, with a possible D match to TRBD2 (6 bases). V gave up 8 bases and J gave up 0 bases, with 12 bases separating them. CDR1 is MNHEY, CDR2 SMNVEV, per germline (reference sequence). The CDR3 loop spans 14 amino acids. The CDR3 sequence: CASQSGFSTDTQYF. In nucleotides, the CDR3 is TGTGCCAGCCAGAGCGGGTTCAGCACAGATACGCAGTATTTT.

The rearrangement joins TRBV27 to TRBJ2-3, with 8 bases lining up with TRBD2. J lost 2 bases, V lost 8 bases, and 12 bases had no gene match. Germline CDR1 and CDR2: MNHEY and SMNVEV (reference sequence). This CDR3 region has 16 residues. The CDR3 nucleotides read TGTGCCAGCCGTACGGGAGGGCCCCGCGCCACAGATACGCAGTATTTT. Translation gives CASRTGGPRATDTQYF.

The genes are TRBV19 and TRBJ2-1; D is undetermined. Germline CDR1 LNHDA, CDR2 SQIVND (reference sequence). This CDR3 comprises 15 residues. Trimming pared 5 bases from V and 3 bases from J, leaving 14 bases between. The CDR3 loop is CASSARAGYYNEQFF. The CDR3 DNA is TGTGCCAGTAGTGCAAGGGCAGGATACTACAATGAGCAGTTCTTC.

The chain combines TRBV5-1 with TRBJ1-2; D might be TRBD1 (6 bases). The germline V gene has CDR1 SGHRS and CDR2 YFSETQ. The CDR3 has 15 amino acids. V lost 1 base and J lost 4, with 14 bases in between. The CDR3 DNA follows: TGCGCCAGCAGCTTGCAAGGACAGCAAGGCTATGGCTACACCTTC. Protein: CASSLQGQQGYGYTF.

This clone was detected many times. The chain employs TRBV6-1 and TRBJ2-3; D possibly corresponds to TRBD2 (5 bases). The CDR3 is 16 residues long. V was pared by 1 base and J by 6 bases, with 17 bases between. Per germline, CDR1 MNHNS and CDR2 SASEGT. The CDR3 DNA reads as TGTGCCAGCAGTGAAGGAGGACTCATACTAGATGATACGCAGTATTTT. Translating it yields CASSEGGLILDDTQYF.

This rearrangement joins TRBV7-8 to TRBJ2-7, with 10 bases matching TRBD2. J was trimmed by 4 bases and V by 5 bases; bases with no gene match: 11. This CDR3 region has 16 residues. CDR1 is SGHVS, CDR2 FQNEAQ, per germline. CDR3 in DNA: TGTGCCAGCAGCGGAATAGCGGGAGGTTCCCTATACGAGCAGTACTTC. This gives the protein CASSGIAGGSLYEQYF.

V gene TRBV27 combines with J gene TRBJ2-3; TRBD2 might be the D (6 bases). V lost 10 bases, J lost 6 bases, and 17 bases lay in between. Germline CDR1 MNHEY, CDR2 SMNVEV (reference sequence). The CDR3 contains 13 residues. This CDR3 reads CATLAGTSDTQYF. The DNA of the CDR3 is TGTGCCACCCTAGCCGGGACTTCGGATACGCAGTATTTT.

This clone appeared a few times. The CDR3 is CASGTSGPQETQYF. In nucleotides, the CDR3 is TGTGCCAGCGGTACTAGCGGGCCCCAAGAGACCCAGTACTTC. J is TRBJ2-5 and V is TRBV2, with TRBD2 identical over 9 bases. This CDR3 spans 14 amino acids. V lost 8 bases, J lost 1 base, and 5 bases stayed unmatched. Germline loops: CDR1 SNHLY, CDR2 FYNNEI.

At least ten counts were recorded for this clone. Other DNA sequences in the same sample also yield this CDR3. This chain uses TRBV11-2 with TRBJ2-7; D possibly uses TRBD1 or TRBD2 (5 bases each). The length of the CDR3 is 15 residues. V was shortened by 1 base and J by 3 bases, with 13 bases between the two germline ends. Germline CDR1 reads SGHAT; CDR2 reads FQNNGV. CDR3 region: CASSLAPGPRYEQYF. The DNA for the CDR3 is TGTGCCAGCAGCTTAGCCCCGGGACCTCGCTACGAGCAGTACTTC. Using reference TRBV11-2 and TRBJ2-7 for the parts outside the CDR3, the full variable domain is EAGVAQSPRYKIIEKRQSVAFWCNPISGHATLYWYQQILGQGPKLLIQFQNNGVVDDSQLPKDRFSAERLKGVDSTLKIQPAKLEDSAVYLCASSLAPGPRYEQYFGPGTRLTVT.

This clone was detected only a few times. The chain combines TRBV28 with TRBJ1-2; D not resolved. Between the trimmed V and J ends, which lost 6 bases and 4 bases, there was a span of 21 bases. CDR3 size: 16 residues. Germline V gives CDR1 MDHEN, CDR2 SYDVKM. Here the CDR3 reads CASSQLGPLGIYGYTF. In nucleotides, the CDR3 is TGTGCCAGCAGCCAACTCGGACCCCTGGGGATCTATGGCTACACCTTC.

The chain uses TRBV6-5 and TRBJ2-7; 8 positions match TRBD2. J was trimmed by 1 base and V by 2 bases; bases with no gene match: 4. The CDR3 extends over 15 amino acids. Per the germline V gene, CDR1 is MNHEY and CDR2 is SVGAGI. The CDR3 bases are TGTGCCAGCAGTTACGATACTAGCGGTTCCTACGAGCAGTACTTC. This translates into CASSYDTSGSYEQYF.

The V gene is TRBV7-6, the J gene TRBJ2-5, with D possibly matching TRBD2 (6 bases). Looked up from germline, CDR1 is SGHVS and CDR2 is FNYEAQ. The length of the CDR3 is 12 residues. Trimming pared 4 bases from V and 8 bases from J, leaving 11 bases between. The CDR3 DNA sequence: TGTGCCAGCAGCTCACCGGAGGGAACCCAGTACTTC. It encodes CASSSPEGTQYF.

The V call is TRBV20-1, the J call TRBJ1-1; possible D gene TRBD1, 5 bases. Trimming left V 3 bases short and J 8 bases short, with 7 bases between. CDR1 is DFQATT, CDR2 SNEGSKA, per germline (reference sequence). The CDR3 sequence is 10 residues long. Written as DNA, the CDR3 is TGCAGTGCTAGCGGACACGAAGCTTTCTTT. Its protein is CSASGHEAFF.

Points on this clone: Other DNA sequences within the sample encode an identical CDR3. The chain employs TRBV2 and TRBJ2-7; D remains unclear. CDR1 is SNHLY, CDR2 FYNNEI, per germline. This CDR3 spans 11 amino acids. Trimming took 4 bases from V and 3 from J, leaving 4 bases between them. The CDR3 here is CASSVSYEQYF. CDR3 nucleotide sequence: TGTGCCAGCAGTGTAAGCTACGAGCAGTACTTC.

The V gene is TRBV2, the J gene TRBJ2-7; perhaps TRBD2 as D (5 bases). The CDR3 is 13 residues long. Trimming took 4 bases from V and 9 from J, leaving 16 bases between them. CDR1 SNHLY and CDR2 FYNNEI come from the germline V gene. The CDR3 loop is CASSVERLARQYF. The CDR3 DNA sequence: TGTGCCAGCAGTGTGGAGCGGTTAGCGCGGCAGTACTTC. The whole variable domain, filled in from reference TRBV2 and TRBJ2-7, reads EPEVTQTPSHQVTQMGQEVILRCVPISNHLYFYWYRQILGQKVEFLVSFYNNEISEKSEIFDDQFSVERPDGSNFTLKIRSTKLEDSAMYFCASSVERLARQYFGPGTRLTVT.